The rows below give T cell receptor beta chains drawn from one sample of a study of identical twins. TCRdb re-called the 5' RACE reads with MiXCR, one entry per CDR3 protein. The sample lists approximately 500,000 distinct CDR3 sequences; about 16% were seen once. A further study also used this sample, focusing on yellow fever vaccine responses in identical twins.

Sequencing was done on a sample of CD4+ T cells sorted from blood. The source is a woman between 18 and 29 years old in good health. CDR3s include the opening cysteine and the closing phenylalanine or tryptophan. Fields, in order: clone size, J gene, CDR3 length, V gene, D gene, CDR3 DNA, CDR3 protein. A D gene is named only where the DNA matches it firmly. Part of the rows lack a size; the others show once, few, many or a class for expanded clones.

abundance: few
j_gene: TRBJ2-3
len: 14
v_gene: TRBV9
d_gene: .
CDR3nt: TGTGCCAGCAGCGTAGCCGTCCTGGGAGATACGCAGTATTTT
CDR3aa: CASSVAVLGDTQYF

abundance: few
j_gene: TRBJ1-5
len: 14
v_gene: TRBV2
d_gene: TRBD1
CDR3nt: TGTGCCAGCAGTGAGACAGGGGTTACTCAGCCCCAGCATTTT
CDR3aa: CASSETGVTQPQHF

abundance: .
j_gene: TRBJ1-1
len: 17
v_gene: TRBV7-9
d_gene: TRBD1
CDR3nt: TGTGCCAGCAGCGCTACAGGGGGGGGTGTCCGGAACACTGAAGCTTTCTTT
CDR3aa: CASSATGGGVRNTEAFF

abundance: few
j_gene: TRBJ1-1
len: 14
v_gene: TRBV6-2/TRBV6-3
d_gene: .
CDR3nt: TGTGCCAGCAGTTACTCGGTCGAGGGCACTGAAGCTTTCTTT
CDR3aa: CASSYSVEGTEAFF

abundance: few
j_gene: TRBJ1-1
len: 15
v_gene: TRBV3-1
d_gene: .
CDR3nt: TGTGCCAGCAGCCAAGAAGCCGGTTTGGGGACTGAAGCTTTCTTT
CDR3aa: CASSQEAGLGTEAFF

abundance: few
j_gene: TRBJ2-1
len: 16
v_gene: TRBV20-1
d_gene: TRBD2
CDR3nt: TGCAGTGCTAGAGATACTTGGAGCGGGACCTTAAATGAGCAGTTCTTC
CDR3aa: CSARDTWSGTLNEQFF

abundance: many
j_gene: TRBJ2-1
len: 15
v_gene: TRBV11-2
d_gene: .
CDR3nt: TGTGCCAGCAGCCCCACTTATAGCTCCTACAATGAGCAGTTCTTC
CDR3aa: CASSPTYSSYNEQFF

abundance: .
j_gene: TRBJ1-6
len: 15
v_gene: TRBV20-1
d_gene: .
CDR3nt: TGCAGTGCTAGGGGCTTGACAGGTTACAATTCACCCCTCCACTTT
CDR3aa: CSARGLTGYNSPLHF

abundance: many
j_gene: TRBJ2-2
len: 15
v_gene: TRBV27
d_gene: .
CDR3nt: TGTGCCAGCAGTCCCCCTGGGGCGAACACCGGGGAGCTGTTTTTT
CDR3aa: CASSPPGANTGELFF

abundance: .
j_gene: TRBJ2-1
len: 15
v_gene: TRBV5-1
d_gene: TRBD1
CDR3nt: TGCGCCAGCAGCTTGGTATCCCCAGGGGGCACTGAGCAGTTCTTC
CDR3aa: CASSLVSPGGTEQFF

abundance: few
j_gene: TRBJ2-7
len: 12
v_gene: TRBV5-1
d_gene: TRBD1
CDR3nt: TGCGCCAGCAAGCAGGGGGAATACGAGCAGTACTTC
CDR3aa: CASKQGEYEQYF

abundance: .
j_gene: TRBJ1-1
len: 15
v_gene: TRBV11-2
d_gene: .
CDR3nt: TGTGCCAGCAGCTTGATAGCAGCAAGGAACACTGAAGCTTTCTTT
CDR3aa: CASSLIAARNTEAFF

abundance: few
j_gene: TRBJ2-2
len: 15
v_gene: TRBV20-1
d_gene: .
CDR3nt: TGCAGTGCTATCCGGGATACTAAGAACACCGGGGAGCTGTTTTTT
CDR3aa: CSAIRDTKNTGELFF

abundance: .
j_gene: TRBJ2-5
len: 16
v_gene: TRBV6-5
d_gene: TRBD1
CDR3nt: TGTGCCAGCAGTTACTCTCCGAGGACAGGGATGGAGACCCAGTACTTC
CDR3aa: CASSYSPRTGMETQYF

abundance: .
j_gene: TRBJ2-2
len: 14
v_gene: TRBV24-1
d_gene: .
CDR3nt: TGTGCCACCAGTAGGGCAGAAAACACCGGGGAGCTGTTTTTT
CDR3aa: CATSRAENTGELFF

abundance: few
j_gene: TRBJ2-2
len: 16
v_gene: TRBV5-1
d_gene: TRBD2
CDR3nt: TGCGCCAGCAGCTTCGGGCTAGCGGGAGTAACCGGGGAGCTGTTTTTT
CDR3aa: CASSFGLAGVTGELFF

abundance: few
j_gene: TRBJ2-5
len: 12
v_gene: TRBV20-1
d_gene: .
CDR3nt: TGCAGTGCCGCCCGGACAGAAGAGACCCAGTACTTC
CDR3aa: CSAARTEETQYF

abundance: many
j_gene: TRBJ2-2
len: 14
v_gene: TRBV2
d_gene: .
CDR3nt: TGTGCCAGCAAAGTTGTGGAGAACACCGGGGAGCTGTTTTTT
CDR3aa: CASKVVENTGELFF

abundance: .
j_gene: TRBJ1-6
len: 13
v_gene: TRBV7-8
d_gene: .
CDR3nt: TGTGCCAGCAGCTTATCCCTCAATTCACCCCTCCACTTT
CDR3aa: CASSLSLNSPLHF

abundance: few
j_gene: TRBJ1-1
len: 14
v_gene: TRBV20-1
d_gene: .
CDR3nt: TGCAGTGCTAGACCTGAGGGCGGGAACACTGAAGCTTTCTTT
CDR3aa: CSARPEGGNTEAFF

abundance: .
j_gene: TRBJ2-3
len: 17
v_gene: TRBV12-3/TRBV12-4
d_gene: .
CDR3nt: TGTGCCAGCAGTTTCTCCCAAGTTCCCTCCATAACAGATACGCAGTATTTT
CDR3aa: CASSFSQVPSITDTQYF

abundance: .
j_gene: TRBJ2-5
len: 14
v_gene: TRBV10-3
d_gene: TRBD2
CDR3nt: TGTGCCATCAGTGACGGGACTAGCGGTGAGACCCAGTACTTC
CDR3aa: CAISDGTSGETQYF

abundance: .
j_gene: TRBJ2-2
len: 15
v_gene: TRBV20-1
d_gene: TRBD2
CDR3nt: TGCAGTGCTAGACCGGGACTAGCGAACACCGGGGAGCTGTTTTTT
CDR3aa: CSARPGLANTGELFF

abundance: .
j_gene: TRBJ1-4
len: 17
v_gene: TRBV20-1
d_gene: TRBD1
CDR3nt: TGCAGTGCTAGAGATCGTCGGGACAGGGAGGATGTGGAAAAACTGTTTTTT
CDR3aa: CSARDRRDREDVEKLFF

abundance: many
j_gene: TRBJ2-7
len: 20
v_gene: TRBV28
d_gene: TRBD1
CDR3nt: TGTGCCAGCAGTTTTAGTCAGGGGGATAGTGAGAGCGGCTGGTCCTACGAGCAGTACTTC
CDR3aa: CASSFSQGDSESGWSYEQYF

abundance: .
j_gene: TRBJ2-7
len: 20
v_gene: TRBV15
d_gene: .
CDR3nt: TGTGCCACCAGCAGAGATCTCCCAGGGAGCACCTCCTTCCTAACCTACGAGCAGTACTTC
CDR3aa: CATSRDLPGSTSFLTYEQYF

abundance: .
j_gene: TRBJ1-1
len: 15
v_gene: TRBV7-9
d_gene: .
CDR3nt: TGTGCCAGCAGCTTAGGACAGCCGATCAACACTGAAGCTTTCTTT
CDR3aa: CASSLGQPINTEAFF

abundance: many
j_gene: TRBJ2-3
len: 17
v_gene: TRBV24-1
d_gene: .
CDR3nt: TGTGCCACCAGTGATTCTGGCAGGGGAACGCTTCAAGATACGCAGTATTTT
CDR3aa: CATSDSGRGTLQDTQYF

abundance: .
j_gene: TRBJ1-2
len: 13
v_gene: TRBV2
d_gene: .
CDR3nt: TGTGCCAGCAGTCCCGACACTGGCTATGGCTACACCTTC
CDR3aa: CASSPDTGYGYTF

abundance: .
j_gene: TRBJ2-1
len: 15
v_gene: TRBV9
d_gene: .
CDR3nt: TGTGCCAGCAGCGTAGGGGCAGAATCATACAATGAGCAGTTCTTC
CDR3aa: CASSVGAESYNEQFF

abundance: few
j_gene: TRBJ1-1
len: 15
v_gene: TRBV29-1
d_gene: TRBD1
CDR3nt: TGCAGCGCCTTCTCCAGGGGGATCGGTGGCACTGAAGCTTTCTTT
CDR3aa: CSAFSRGIGGTEAFF

abundance: once
j_gene: TRBJ2-4
len: 16
v_gene: TRBV20-1
d_gene: .
CDR3nt: TGCAGTGCTAGTCCCTACGGGGCCCTAGCCAAAAACATTCAGTACTTC
CDR3aa: CSASPYGALAKNIQYF

abundance: .
j_gene: TRBJ2-1
len: 15
v_gene: TRBV5-1
d_gene: TRBD2
CDR3nt: TGCGCCAGCAGCTCAGCGGGGATATCCTACAATGAGCAGTTCTTC
CDR3aa: CASSSAGISYNEQFF

abundance: .
j_gene: TRBJ2-2
len: 12
v_gene: TRBV28
d_gene: .
CDR3nt: TGTGCCAGCAGTTTATTGTCCGGGGAGCTGTTTTTT
CDR3aa: CASSLLSGELFF

abundance: few
j_gene: TRBJ1-4
len: 13
v_gene: TRBV11-2
d_gene: .
CDR3nt: TGTGCCAGCAGCTTAATCCTCCGCGAAAAACTGTTTTTT
CDR3aa: CASSLILREKLFF

abundance: .
j_gene: TRBJ2-1
len: 15
v_gene: TRBV27
d_gene: TRBD1
CDR3nt: TGTGCCAGCAGCCCAGGGGGTGGTATGTACAATGAGCAGTTCTTC
CDR3aa: CASSPGGGMYNEQFF

abundance: .
j_gene: TRBJ2-5
len: 15
v_gene: TRBV11-2
d_gene: TRBD2
CDR3nt: TGTGCCAGCAGCCGGCCTGGGACTAGCGGGAAGACCCAGTACTTC
CDR3aa: CASSRPGTSGKTQYF

abundance: few
j_gene: TRBJ1-2
len: 14
v_gene: TRBV20-1
d_gene: TRBD1
CDR3nt: TGCAGTGCTAGAGACCCCCAGGGGGACTATGGCTACACCTTC
CDR3aa: CSARDPQGDYGYTF

abundance: few
j_gene: TRBJ2-7
len: 15
v_gene: TRBV5-1
d_gene: .
CDR3nt: TGCGCCAGCAGCTTGGAGGGAGTGGGCTCCTACGAGCAGTACTTC
CDR3aa: CASSLEGVGSYEQYF

abundance: few
j_gene: TRBJ1-1
len: 13
v_gene: TRBV2
d_gene: .
CDR3nt: TGTGCCACCAAGACGGAGGTTGACACTGAAGCTTTCTTT
CDR3aa: CATKTEVDTEAFF

abundance: .
j_gene: TRBJ2-1
len: 14
v_gene: TRBV10-3
d_gene: .
CDR3nt: TGTGCCATCGGGGGGATGGAGGGGGCGGGTGAGCAGTTCTTC
CDR3aa: CAIGGMEGAGEQFF

abundance: .
j_gene: TRBJ2-1
len: 16
v_gene: TRBV5-5
d_gene: TRBD2
CDR3nt: TGTGCCAGCAGCGTAGGACTAGCGGGAGGATACAATGAGCAGTTCTTC
CDR3aa: CASSVGLAGGYNEQFF

abundance: .
j_gene: TRBJ1-1
len: 16
v_gene: TRBV5-1
d_gene: .
CDR3nt: TGCGCCAGCAGCCCGGGGGGCAGGGCCCCGAGGACTGAAGCTTTCTTT
CDR3aa: CASSPGGRAPRTEAFF

abundance: .
j_gene: TRBJ2-1
len: 17
v_gene: TRBV7-2
d_gene: .
CDR3nt: TGTGCCAGCAGCTCTAAGACTAGGGCGGCTTCCTACAATGAGCAGTTCTTC
CDR3aa: CASSSKTRAASYNEQFF

abundance: .
j_gene: TRBJ1-1
len: 13
v_gene: TRBV11-3
d_gene: .
CDR3nt: TGTGCCAGCAGCTTAGGGAAAATGCAGGAAGCTTTCTTT
CDR3aa: CASSLGKMQEAFF

abundance: .
j_gene: TRBJ2-7
len: 19
v_gene: TRBV4-1
d_gene: TRBD2
CDR3nt: TGCGCCAGCAGCCAAGATCCGGGATTTGGTAGCGGGTCAAGGTACGAGCAGTACTTC
CDR3aa: CASSQDPGFGSGSRYEQYF

abundance: few
j_gene: TRBJ1-1
len: 14
v_gene: TRBV2
d_gene: TRBD1
CDR3nt: TGTGCCAGCAGGGAGGACAGGTTGAACACTGAAGCTTTCTTT
CDR3aa: CASREDRLNTEAFF

abundance: few
j_gene: TRBJ2-2
len: 17
v_gene: TRBV18
d_gene: .
CDR3nt: TGTGCCAGCTCACCACGCGGGACACTGGATGGAACCGGGGAGCTGTTTTTT
CDR3aa: CASSPRGTLDGTGELFF

abundance: .
j_gene: TRBJ1-1
len: 14
v_gene: TRBV3-1
d_gene: .
CDR3nt: TGTGCCAGCAGCCAAGACAGGATGAGGGCTGAAGCTTTCTTT
CDR3aa: CASSQDRMRAEAFF

abundance: .
j_gene: TRBJ2-1
len: 19
v_gene: TRBV5-6
d_gene: TRBD2
CDR3nt: TGTGCCAGCAGCTTGGTATCCCCTAGCGGGTCCCTTCTGTACAATGAGCAGTTCTTC
CDR3aa: CASSLVSPSGSLLYNEQFF

abundance: few
j_gene: TRBJ2-1
len: 15
v_gene: TRBV7-2
d_gene: TRBD2
CDR3nt: TGTGCCAGCAGTCATACTAGCGGTCCCTACAATGAGCAGTTCTTC
CDR3aa: CASSHTSGPYNEQFF

abundance: .
j_gene: TRBJ2-5
len: 14
v_gene: TRBV10-3
d_gene: TRBD2
CDR3nt: TGTGCCATCAGGGGGACTAGCGGACAAGAGACCCAGTACTTC
CDR3aa: CAIRGTSGQETQYF

abundance: few
j_gene: TRBJ2-1
len: 14
v_gene: TRBV7-2
d_gene: TRBD2
CDR3nt: TGTGCCAGCAGCTTAGGACTAGCGGGAAGTGAGCAGTTCTTC
CDR3aa: CASSLGLAGSEQFF

abundance: .
j_gene: TRBJ2-5
len: 14
v_gene: TRBV6-5
d_gene: .
CDR3nt: TGTGCCAGCAGTTACTCGATGGGGAGGGAGACCCAGTACTTC
CDR3aa: CASSYSMGRETQYF

abundance: .
j_gene: TRBJ1-4
len: 15
v_gene: TRBV2
d_gene: TRBD1
CDR3nt: TGTGCCAGCAATAAGCGAACAGGGGGATCTGAAAAACTGTTTTTT
CDR3aa: CASNKRTGGSEKLFF

abundance: .
j_gene: TRBJ2-1
len: 18
v_gene: TRBV12-3/TRBV12-4
d_gene: TRBD1
CDR3nt: TGTGCCAGCACCCCCCCGGTTACGACAGGGGGGATCGACAATGAGCAGTTCTTC
CDR3aa: CASTPPVTTGGIDNEQFF

abundance: few
j_gene: TRBJ2-1
len: 20
v_gene: TRBV15
d_gene: TRBD2
CDR3nt: TGTGCCACCAGCAGCTTACTAGCGGGGCTCCGGAGCAGCTCCTACAATGAGCAGTTCTTC
CDR3aa: CATSSLLAGLRSSSYNEQFF

abundance: few
j_gene: TRBJ2-7
len: 14
v_gene: TRBV6-1
d_gene: TRBD1
CDR3nt: TGTGCCAGCAGAGCCGGGACAGGGACCTACGAGCAGTACTTC
CDR3aa: CASRAGTGTYEQYF